The 20 T cell receptor beta chains presented below share a single source sample, sequenced in a study of shared clonotypes between healthy human individuals. The repertoire was sequenced with immunoSEQ multiplex PCR; TCRdb's copy has only in-frame clones and lacks some. Of roughly 2.5 million clones listed, approximately 92% are singletons. Sequences were obtained from naive CD4+ T cells sorted from blood. Stated subset: CD45RA+ positively selected. These receptor sequences come from a man younger than 35 in good health.

The rearrangement uses TRBV30 and TRBJ2-1; D call uncertain. V dropped 2 bases and J dropped 7 bases, with 9 bases sitting between them. This CDR3 region has 12 residues. Germline V gives CDR1 GTSNPN, CDR2 SVGIG (reference sequence). CDR3 sequence reads: CAWSTTRNEQFF. CDR3 nucleotide sequence: TGTGCCTGGAGTACCACTCGGAATGAGCAGTTCTTC.

Turning to this clone: At the DNA level, this CDR3 is encoded by other sequences in the same sample as well. The V call is TRBV5-1, the J call TRBJ1-1; tentatively, D is TRBD1 (5 bases). The germline gives CDR1 SGHRS, CDR2 YFSETQ. V lost 4 bases, J lost 1 base, and 11 bases lay in between. The CDR3 length is 14 residues. CDR3 DNA sequence: TGCGCCAGCAGCCCCCGGGGGGAGAACACTGAAGCTTTCTTT. Its protein is CASSPRGENTEAFF. Based on the CDR3 plus reference TRBV5-1 and TRBJ1-1, the full variable domain is KAGVTQTPRYLIKTRGQQVTLSCSPISGHRSVSWYQQTPGQGLQFLFEYFSETQRNKGNFPGRFSGRQFSNSRSEMNVSTLELGDSALYLCASSPRGENTEAFFGQGTRLTVV.

The V and J genes are TRBV28 and TRBJ1-5; the D gene is possibly TRBD1 (6 bases). Deletions cut 6 bases from V and 6 bases from J, with 12 bases between. The CDR3 is made up of 13 amino acids. The germline V gene has CDR1 MDHEN and CDR2 SYDVKM. The CDR3 protein is CASRKQGAQPQHF. The CDR3 DNA reads as TGTGCCAGCAGGAAACAGGGAGCTCAGCCCCAGCATTTT.

V usage is TRBV27 and J usage is TRBJ2-5; D gene ambiguous. The CDR3 is 15 amino acids. V lost 2 bases, J lost 0 bases, and 10 bases lay in between. CDR1 and CDR2 (germline): MNHEY, SMNVEV (reference sequence). The CDR3 region is CASSLKAPYQETQYF. CDR3 bases: TGTGCCAGCAGTTTAAAAGCTCCATACCAAGAGACCCAGTACTTC.

The chain combines TRBV5-1 with TRBJ2-7, with a possible D match to TRBD2 (5 bases). Trimming pared 1 base from V and 4 bases from J, leaving 15 bases between. Germline-derived CDR1 and CDR2 are SGHRS and YFSETQ. This CDR3 contains 15 residues. CDR3 protein: CASSLISAKPYEQYF. The CDR3 DNA sequence: TGCGCCAGCAGCTTGATTAGCGCTAAACCTTACGAGCAGTACTTC.

The chain joins TRBV7-3 to TRBJ2-1; D is ambiguous. The CDR3 loop spans 16 amino acids. Germline lookup yields CDR1 SGHTA and CDR2 FQGTGA. The V and J ends lost 5 bases and 2 bases respectively, with 16 bases between them. The CDR3 sequence: CASSPPGSRTYNEQFF. CDR3 nucleotide sequence: TGTGCCAGCAGCCCCCCTGGGTCGCGAACCTACAATGAGCAGTTCTTC.

This clone showed up just once. Given the absence of the conserved phenylalanine or tryptophan at the CDR3 end, a read error is likely. Because the CDR3's place on the DNA is in doubt, the DNA is left out and the CDR3 is given as listed by TCRdb. The rearrangement links TRBV6-6 to TRBJ2-3. Per the germline V gene, CDR1 is MNHNY and CDR2 is SVGAGI (reference sequence). 9 amino acids form the CDR3, both terminal residues included. The CDR3 here is CASSYKDPV.

The gene calls are TRBV5-1 and TRBJ2-7, with D tentatively TRBD1 (6 bases). The germline V gene has CDR1 SGHRS and CDR2 YFSETQ. With 4 bases removed from V and 1 base from J, the gap between germline ends came to 18 bases. The CDR3 length is 16 residues. The CDR3 DNA sequence: TGCGCCAGCAGCCCGCGGACAGACTCCTCTTCCTACGAGCAGTACTTC. This translates into CASSPRTDSSSYEQYF.

The chain recombines TRBV21-1 with TRBJ1-2; the table names TRBD1, a call not compared with the DNA. TRBV21-1 has pseudogene status. The CDR3 length is 13 residues. This chain's CDR3 is CASQQGAGYGYTF. Here the CDR3 DNA reads TGTGCCAGCCAACAGGGGGCCGGCTATGGCTACACCTTC.

The chain combines TRBV6-5 with TRBJ1-2; 8 bases align to TRBD1. The CDR3 sequence is 13 residues long. V was pared by 5 bases and J by 6 bases, with 5 bases of the junction left unmatched. Germline loops: CDR1 MNHEY, CDR2 SVGAGI. This CDR3 is CASSPRQGNGYTF. The CDR3 DNA is TGTGCCAGCAGTCCGAGACAGGGGAATGGCTACACCTTC.

The rearrangement joins TRBV18 to TRBJ1-1; possibly TRBD1 for D (5 bases). Per the germline V gene, CDR1 is KGHSH and CDR2 is LQKENI. The CDR3 contains 16 residues. V was pared by 3 bases and J by 0 bases, with 14 bases between. In DNA form, the CDR3 reads TGTGCCAGCTCACCCCGGCAGGGCCCGCTGAACACTGAAGCTTTCTTT. Translation gives CASSPRQGPLNTEAFF.

The chain carries TRBV30 and TRBJ2-7, with D possibly TRBD2 on 6 matching bases. The CDR3 extends over 15 amino acids. V lost 0 bases, J lost 1 base, and 13 bases lay in between. Germline CDR1 GTSNPN, CDR2 SVGIG (reference sequence). CDR3 DNA sequence: TGTGCCTGGAGTGTACCCGGAGGGAAGTCCTACGAGCAGTACTTC. Translating it yields CAWSVPGGKSYEQYF.

This rearrangement joins TRBV7-8 to TRBJ1-6, with 7 bases identical to TRBD1. V shed 0 bases, J shed 9 bases, and the junction held 8 bases outside the gene matches. CDR1 is SGHVS, CDR2 FQNEAQ, per germline. This CDR3 is built from 16 residues. The CDR3 region is CASSLANDRASSPLHF. Here the CDR3 DNA reads TGTGCCAGCAGCTTAGCAAACGACAGGGCAAGTTCACCCCTCCACTTT.

The chain has TRBV4-2 and TRBJ2-1, with 15 bases aligning to TRBD2. The CDR3 totals 21 residues. The trim removed 1 base at V and 0 bases at J, leaving 10 bases unmatched. Germline assignment: CDR1 LGHNA and CDR2 YNFKEQ. The CDR3 DNA reads as TGTGCCAGCAGCCAAGGCTACCCCGGGACTAGCGGGAGGAGCTCCTACAATGAGCAGTTCTTC. Amino acids: CASSQGYPGTSGRSSYNEQFF.

This clone appeared a single time. The V call is TRBV6-6, the J call TRBJ2-3; 7 bases are shared with TRBD2. With 2 bases clipped from V and 10 bases from J, the junction kept 6 bases outside the gene matches. Germline V CDR1 and CDR2: MNHNY, SVGAGI (reference sequence). The CDR3 sequence is 13 residues long. CDR3: CASSYDGGGAQYF. The CDR3 DNA reads TGTGCCAGCAGTTACGACGGCGGGGGAGCGCAGTATTTT.

This clone was counted once. The gene calls are TRBV30 and TRBJ2-7; D is possibly TRBD1 (6 bases). CDR3 length: 12 amino acids. Looked up from germline, CDR1 is GTSNPN and CDR2 is SVGIG (reference sequence). V was pared by 4 bases and J by 5 bases, with 12 bases between. The CDR3 region is CAWTLNRDEQYF. The CDR3, as DNA: TGTGCCTGGACTCTTAACAGGGACGAGCAGTACTTC.

This chain joins TRBV7-9 and TRBJ2-2; TRBD2 might be the D (6 bases). CDR3 length: 15 residues. CDR1 SEHNR and CDR2 FQNEAQ come from the germline V gene (reference sequence). Trimming shortened V by 5 bases and J by 3 bases, and 13 bases separated the two germline ends. CDR3 region: CASSGGEVYTGELFF. The DNA for the CDR3 is TGTGCCAGCAGCGGCGGGGAGGTCTACACCGGGGAGCTGTTTTTT.

V and J are TRBV7-9 and TRBJ1-5; 7 bases are a match to TRBD1. Germline V gene sequence: CDR1 SEHNR, CDR2 FQNEAQ (reference sequence). V trimming: 8 bases; J trimming: 2 bases; junction bases outside the gene matches: 3. There are 13 residues in the CDR3. CDR3 in DNA: TGTGCCAGCGACAGGGACGGCAATCAGCCCCAGCATTTT. Protein sequence: CASDRDGNQPQHF.

The genes are TRBV19 and TRBJ2-7; D is perhaps TRBD1 (6 bases). Germline assignment: CDR1 LNHDA and CDR2 SQIVND (reference sequence). The CDR3 length is 14 residues. The V end was cut by 2 bases, the J end by 2 bases, with 10 bases between. This CDR3 is CASSISGVPYEQYF. CDR3 bases: TGTGCCAGTAGTATATCAGGGGTGCCCTACGAGCAGTACTTC.

This clone was seen only once. This chain joins TRBV7-2 and TRBJ1-5; D gene uncertain. The CDR3 totals 16 residues. Trimming stripped 2 bases from V and 2 bases from J, with 13 bases between. Per the germline V gene, CDR1 is SGHTA and CDR2 is FQGNSA. CDR3 sequence: CASSLSGMIGNQPQHF. The CDR3 DNA sequence: TGTGCCAGCAGCTTATCAGGTATGATCGGCAATCAGCCCCAGCATTTT.